These 14 T cell receptor beta chains came from one sample sequenced in a study of blood T cell repertoires in COVID-19. TCRdb keeps only in-frame clones here, not all; method: immunoSEQ multiplex PCR. The table records roughly 220,000 clones, roughly 84% of them present only once. Material for sequencing was peripheral blood. These receptors were obtained from a woman aged 25 to 45 who had recovered from COVID-19.

The chain uses TRBV7-8 and TRBJ1-1; 7 bases map to TRBD1. The CDR3 extends over 16 amino acids. Germline values: CDR1 SGHVS, CDR2 FQNEAQ. J was trimmed by 4 bases and V by 3 bases; bases with no gene match: 11. This CDR3 is CASSLPQGHLGTEAFF. The CDR3 region has the DNA TGTGCCAGCAGCTTGCCACAGGGGCACTTGGGCACTGAAGCTTTCTTT.

As to this clone: At one end, the junction sequence differs from germline, possibly due to a read error. The V and J genes are TRBV24-1 and TRBJ2-1, with 9 bases identical to TRBD2. This CDR3 region has 16 residues. Germline V gives CDR1 KGHDR, CDR2 SFDVKD. The CDR3 DNA is TGTGCCACCAGTTATTTGGGCGGGAGGGAAGGGAATGAGCAGTTCTTC. As protein: CATSYLGGREGNEQFF.

The chain is built from TRBV7-3 and TRBJ2-5; 7 bases map to TRBD1. The CDR3 has 15 residues. Per germline, CDR1 SGHTA and CDR2 FQGTGA. Unmatched junction bases numbered 5, after V lost 4 bases and J lost 0 bases. CDR3 bases: TGTGCCAGCAGCTCGACAGGGATGAACCAAGAGACCCAGTACTTC. As protein: CASSSTGMNQETQYF.

The chain has TRBV5-1 and TRBJ2-5, with TRBD2 matching over 16 bases. Trimming removed 0 bases from V and 9 bases from J; junction bases left unmatched: 2. CDR3 length equals 15 residues. Germline V gene data show CDR1 as SGHRS and CDR2 as YFSETQ. CDR3 protein: CASSLDGTSGRAQYF. DNA of the CDR3: TGCGCCAGCAGCTTGGACGGGACTAGCGGGAGGGCCCAGTACTTC.

V gene TRBV28 combines with J gene TRBJ2-2, with TRBD2 matching 13 bases. The CDR3 has 17 residues. Germline V CDR1 and CDR2: MDHEN, SYDVKM. The junction had 12 bases not matched to a gene; V was cut back by 6 bases and J by 8 bases. CDR3 region: CASSHTRLAGGRGELFF. The DNA of the CDR3 is TGTGCCAGCAGCCACACTAGACTAGCGGGAGGCAGAGGGGAGCTGTTTTTT.

This clone was counted between two and nine times. The chain has TRBV4-1 and TRBJ1-5; D call uncertain. CDR1 and CDR2 from the germline V gene are MGHRA and YSYEKL. There are 17 residues in the CDR3. Trimming took 0 bases from V and 4 from J, leaving 16 bases between them. CDR3 region: CASSQDPGNWANQPQHF. The DNA of the CDR3 is TGCGCCAGCAGCCAAGATCCCGGGAATTGGGCAAATCAGCCCCAGCATTTT.

The chain carries TRBV10-1 and TRBJ2-7, with TRBD1 identical over 9 bases. V shed 5 bases and J 3 bases; nucleotides not matched to a gene: 5. The CDR3 loop spans 14 amino acids. The V gene's germline CDR1 is WNHNN and CDR2 SYGVQD (reference sequence). CDR3 coding DNA: TGCGCCAGCAGTTCCGGGACAGGGATCTACGAGCAGTACTTC. Translated: CASSSGTGIYEQYF.

Concerning this clone: A read error is likely here: a far larger clone is one base away. The chain joins TRBV9 to TRBJ2-3, with 11 bases lining up with TRBD2. This CDR3 has 15 amino acids. Trimming took 3 bases from V and 0 from J; bases not matched to a gene: 0. CDR1 and CDR2 (germline): SGDLS, YYNGEE. The CDR3 DNA reads as TGTGCCAGCAGCGGGACTAGCGGGAGCACAGATACGCAGTATTTT. Translated, it gives CASSGTSGSTDTQYF.

In its sample, this clone was seen a few times. Different DNA sequences within this sample yield the same CDR3. In DNA, the CDR3 is TGTGCCAGCAGTTTGAGAGGAGGTTACGAGCAGTACTTC. As protein: CASSLRGGYEQYF. The chain recombines TRBV28 with TRBJ2-7, with D tentatively TRBD2 (5 bases). Per germline, CDR1 MDHEN and CDR2 SYDVKM. Trimming took off 3 bases at V and 4 bases at J, with 10 bases between the two ends. The CDR3 is 13 amino acids.

The CDR3 region has the DNA TGCGCCAGCAGCTTCGGACAGTCAGGGAATGAAAAACTGTTTTTT. Translated, it gives CASSFGQSGNEKLFF. The genes are TRBV5-1 and TRBJ1-4; D perhaps matches TRBD1 (6 bases). Per germline, CDR1 SGHRS and CDR2 YFSETQ. The CDR3 is 15 amino acids. Trimming cost V 2 bases and J 5 bases, with 13 bases left between them.

V gene TRBV24-1 combines with J gene TRBJ2-1; D perhaps matches TRBD1 (6 bases). The CDR3 spans 15 residues. Trimming stripped 1 base from V and 0 bases from J, with 6 bases between. CDR1 KGHDR and CDR2 SFDVKD come from the germline V gene. As DNA, the CDR3 is TGTGCCACCAGTGATTTCAGGGGCTCCTACAATGAGCAGTTCTTC. Amino acids: CATSDFRGSYNEQFF.

V gene TRBV11-3 combines with J gene TRBJ2-7; 9 bases line up with TRBD1. Germline assignment: CDR1 SGHNT and CDR2 YENEEA. J was trimmed by 4 bases and V by 3 bases; bases with no gene match: 4. This CDR3 has 14 amino acids. In DNA form, the CDR3 reads TGTGCCAGCAGCTTGAGGGACAGGGAGTACGAGCAGTACTTC. Residues: CASSLRDREYEQYF.

V usage is TRBV5-1 and J usage is TRBJ2-3; D is possibly TRBD2 (5 bases). The germline CDR1 and CDR2 sequences are SGHRS and YFSETQ. Trimming removed 1 base at V and 0 bases at J, with 9 bases between. The CDR3 loop spans 15 amino acids. CDR3 sequence: CASSLWGVSTDTQYF. The CDR3 nucleotides are TGCGCCAGCAGCTTGTGGGGAGTGAGCACAGATACGCAGTATTTT. The full variable domain, in which reference TRBV5-1 and TRBJ2-3 provide the parts outside the CDR3, is KAGVTQTPRYLIKTRGQQVTLSCSPISGHRSVSWYQQTPGQGLQFLFEYFSETQRNKGNFPGRFSGRQFSNSRSEMNVSTLELGDSALYLCASSLWGVSTDTQYFGPGTRLTVL.

This chain connects TRBV11-2 to TRBJ1-1, with D perhaps TRBD1 (5 bases). The germline V gene encodes CDR1 SGHAT and CDR2 FQNNGV. The V end lost 5 bases, the J end lost 0 bases, and 13 bases lay between the germline ends. This CDR3 spans 15 amino acids. The CDR3 reads CASSITGNMNTEAFF. In DNA form, the CDR3 reads TGTGCCAGCAGCATCACAGGTAACATGAACACTGAAGCTTTCTTT.